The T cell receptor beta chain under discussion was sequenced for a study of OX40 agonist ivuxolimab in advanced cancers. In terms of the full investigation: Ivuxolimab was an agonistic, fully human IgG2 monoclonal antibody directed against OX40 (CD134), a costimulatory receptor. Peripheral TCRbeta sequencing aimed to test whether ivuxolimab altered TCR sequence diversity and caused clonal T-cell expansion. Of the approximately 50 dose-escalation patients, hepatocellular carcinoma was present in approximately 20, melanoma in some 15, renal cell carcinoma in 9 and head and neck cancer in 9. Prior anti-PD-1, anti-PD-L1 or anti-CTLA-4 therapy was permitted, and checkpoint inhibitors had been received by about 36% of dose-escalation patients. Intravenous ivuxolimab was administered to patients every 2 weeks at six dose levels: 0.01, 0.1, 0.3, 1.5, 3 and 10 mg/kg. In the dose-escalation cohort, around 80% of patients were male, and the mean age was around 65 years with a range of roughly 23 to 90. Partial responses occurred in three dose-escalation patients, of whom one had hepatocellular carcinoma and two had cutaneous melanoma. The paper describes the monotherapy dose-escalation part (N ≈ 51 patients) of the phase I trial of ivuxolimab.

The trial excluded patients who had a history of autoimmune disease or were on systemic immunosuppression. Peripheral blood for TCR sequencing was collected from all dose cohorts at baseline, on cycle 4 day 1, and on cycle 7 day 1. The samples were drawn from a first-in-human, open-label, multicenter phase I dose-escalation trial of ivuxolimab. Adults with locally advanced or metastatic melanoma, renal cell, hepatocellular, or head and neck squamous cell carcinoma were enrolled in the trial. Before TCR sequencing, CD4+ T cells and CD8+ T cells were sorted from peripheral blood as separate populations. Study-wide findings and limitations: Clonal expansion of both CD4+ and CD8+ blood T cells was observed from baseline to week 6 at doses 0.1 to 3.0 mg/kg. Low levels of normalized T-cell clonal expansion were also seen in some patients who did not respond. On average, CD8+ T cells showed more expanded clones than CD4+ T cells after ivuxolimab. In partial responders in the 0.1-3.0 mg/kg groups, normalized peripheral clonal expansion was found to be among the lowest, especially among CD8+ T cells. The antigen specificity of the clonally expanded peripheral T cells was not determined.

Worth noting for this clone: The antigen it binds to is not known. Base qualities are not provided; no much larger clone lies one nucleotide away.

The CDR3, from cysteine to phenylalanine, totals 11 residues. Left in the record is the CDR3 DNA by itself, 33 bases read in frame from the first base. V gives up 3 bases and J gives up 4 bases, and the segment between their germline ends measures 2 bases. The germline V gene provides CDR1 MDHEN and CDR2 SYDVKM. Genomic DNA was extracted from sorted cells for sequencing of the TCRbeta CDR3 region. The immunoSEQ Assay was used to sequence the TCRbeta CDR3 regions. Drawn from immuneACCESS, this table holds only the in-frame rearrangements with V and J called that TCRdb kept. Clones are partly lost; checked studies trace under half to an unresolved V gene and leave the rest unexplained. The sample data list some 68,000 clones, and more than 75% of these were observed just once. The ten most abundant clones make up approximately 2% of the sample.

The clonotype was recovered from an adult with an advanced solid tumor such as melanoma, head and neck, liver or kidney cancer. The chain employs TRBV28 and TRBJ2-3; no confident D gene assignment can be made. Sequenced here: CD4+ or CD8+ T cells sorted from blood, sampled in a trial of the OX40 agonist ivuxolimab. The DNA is TGTGCCAGCAGTTTCGCAGATACGCAGTATTTT. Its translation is CASSFADTQYF.